The present TCR beta chain was sequenced within a study of CD8 T cells in ankylosing spondylitis (dated by TCRdb to between 2016 and 2019). For the study in its entirety: The study profiled T cell receptor beta repertoires in healthy donors and ankylosing spondylitis patients to find disease-linked TCR variants. The full study cohort was made up of 25 to 30 ankylosing spondylitis patients and around 100 healthy donors. Peripheral blood was sampled, and synovial fluid was additionally collected from ankylosing spondylitis patients.

Taken from cysteine to phenylalanine, the CDR3 has 13 residues. The CDR3 DNA has 39 bases and is translated from base 1. CDR1 is given as DFQATT and CDR2 as SNEGSKA, both from the germline V gene (reference sequence). Trimming takes 0 bases off V and 8 bases off J; junction bases not matched to a gene: 5. This clonotype appeared many times. Its antigen is currently not known. No base quality information exists; no much larger clone differs at one position. Instrument on record: Illumina HiSeq 2500. TCR beta libraries were prepared by quantitative 5'-RACE with molecular barcodes. As for the authors' bioinformatics: A new computational method based on a probabilistic model of VDJ rearrangement was used to identify disease-linked TCR variants. TCRdb reprocessing: public reads trimmed at Q25 with fastp, clones called with MiXCR, in-frame beta chains kept. Each entry is one CDR3 protein sequence, shown with its most common DNA and genes. TCRdb's processing, not the authors', yielded these V and J calls. The sample profile shows 200,000 to 250,000 distinct CDR3 sequences; around 16% of them were found once. The leading ten clones occupy about two fifths of the sample.

Summary of the overall study and its limitations: Some motif variants were previously reported in synovial fluid and blood of reactive arthritis patients, suggesting common disease-initiation mechanisms. In peripheral blood, the disease-linked clones were found at relatively low frequencies and had a CD8+ phenotype. A TCR beta motif of seven or eight highly homologous amino acid variants appeared characteristic of blood from ankylosing spondylitis patients. The disease-linked clones were reported as significantly enriched in matched synovial fluid samples from ankylosing spondylitis patients.

The sequencing sample was made of blood, either unsorted or a sorted T cell fraction (not recorded which). The receptor was derived from a male donor with ankylosing spondylitis. The chain employs TRBV20-1 and TRBJ1-2; 8 bases in between match TRBD1. The nucleotide sequence is TGCAGTGCTAGAGATTTGACAGGGGCGGGCTACACCTTC. It is translated as CSARDLTGAGYTF.